This is a list of T cell receptor beta chains from one sample in a study of T cells after yellow fever vaccination. TCRdb re-called the 5' RACE reads with MiXCR, one entry per CDR3 protein. This table has a few hundred thousand distinct CDR3 sequences, around 4.1% appearing once. The sample in question was PBMCs, obtained 5 days after the yellow fever booster vaccination. Source of these receptors: a man younger than 35 who received the YFV17D yellow fever vaccine. CDR3s leave out the opening cysteine and the closing phenylalanine or tryptophan.

V gene	J gene	CDR3 protein
TRBV27	TRBJ2-3	ASSLYLGTDTQY
TRBV7-9	TRBJ1-6	ASSPLSWASNSPLH
TRBV7-6	TRBJ2-7	ASSRSSGTVYEQY
TRBV5-1	TRBJ2-1	ASQQASSYNEQF
TRBV9	TRBJ1-3	ASSRSRGRAGNTIY
TRBV12-3/TRBV12-4	TRBJ1-2	ASIQGLGYGYT
TRBV4-1	TRBJ1-3	ASSQEHMTGRNTIY
TRBV7-7	TRBJ2-1	ASSPRVGLAGTYNEQF
TRBV19	TRBJ2-7	ASSPGSGNYEQY
TRBV10-3	TRBJ2-3	AISRVEGDTQY
TRBV6-5	TRBJ2-6	ASSYRGTGAGANVLT
TRBV6-2/TRBV6-3	TRBJ2-1	ASSSTSGGPRYNEQF
TRBV20-1	TRBJ2-3	SAGGYTDTQY
TRBV7-3	TRBJ2-1	ASSFVPLDEQF
TRBV6-6	TRBJ2-2	ASSVNPGELF
TRBV7-9	TRBJ1-1	ASSLFGTGGNTEAF
TRBV7-7	TRBJ2-5	ASIQGQGGTQY
TRBV6-1	TRBJ1-5	ATTGDSNQPQH
TRBV18	TRBJ2-5	ASSVGRDYQETQY
TRBV19	TRBJ1-1	ASSTTGNTEAF
TRBV5-1	TRBJ1-1	ASSRGQLNTEAF
TRBV5-1	TRBJ1-5	ASSLDLNQPQH
TRBV9	TRBJ2-1	ASSSSPRRGPGRADNEQF
TRBV4-1	TRBJ1-4	ASSQVPGEKLF
TRBV19	TRBJ1-5	ASSPASGFNQPQH
TRBV5-6	TRBJ2-1	ASSLAPTNEQF
TRBV29-1	TRBJ1-1	SVDSDLNTEAF
TRBV6-5	TRBJ1-4	ASQPLGATNEKLF
TRBV7-2	TRBJ2-7	ASSTTYEQY
TRBV12-3/TRBV12-4	TRBJ1-2	ASSLVRRFYGYT
TRBV11-1	TRBJ2-3	ASSRRTSGDTQY
TRBV5-1	TRBJ2-2	ASSGWRTEGSGELF
TRBV6-4	TRBJ2-2	ASSGTGTGELF
TRBV20-1	TRBJ2-3	SANVPHRGFTDTQY
TRBV5-6	TRBJ2-5	ASSLVQRYERETQY
TRBV9	TRBJ2-1	ASSGRGPNEQF
TRBV20-1	TRBJ2-4	SARPVGTLAKNIQY
TRBV29-1	TRBJ2-5	SVAGGDKWETQY
TRBV5-1	TRBJ2-5	ASARMVEETQY
TRBV6-5	TRBJ1-2	ASSNLGQGSVT
TRBV7-2	TRBJ1-2	ASSGQGIYGYT
TRBV28	TRBJ2-5	ASSSHMETQY
TRBV2	TRBJ1-1	ASSVEDLPRTEAF
TRBV19	TRBJ1-2	ATTSGPRGNGYT
TRBV24-1	TRBJ1-2	ATSDLESRTGPLNYGYT
TRBV21-1	TRBJ1-2	ASTATGCGYT
TRBV11-3	TRBJ2-1	ASSLEQGGSSSYNEQF
TRBV29-1	TRBJ1-2	SAATGAGHGYT
TRBV6-5	TRBJ2-5	ASKPGLAGTQY
TRBV24-1	TRBJ2-1	ATSDAGLAGEQF
TRBV9	TRBJ2-1	ASSVGIAGGPSNEQF
TRBV7-2	TRBJ2-5	ASSLPWAGMGETQY
TRBV20-1	TRBJ1-1	SASHENTEAF
TRBV12-3/TRBV12-4	TRBJ2-5	ASSPTWTKETQY